A selection of T cell receptor beta chains follows, all from one sample in a study of HIV-infected patients and healthy controls. One entry per CDR3 protein results from TCRdb running MiXCR on the 5' RACE reads. The profile shows about 67,000 distinct CDR3 sequences, approximately 16% of them singletons. The sequencing input was CD4+ T cells from blood. These receptors originate from a human donor in good health. CDR3s include the opening cysteine and the closing phenylalanine or tryptophan. D genes are given only for firm matches. Clone size is shown for a subset of rows, as once, few, many or a class of expanded clone.

>TRBJ2-1|TRBV6-5|.|many
CASSYVYNEQFF
TGTGCCAGCAGTTACGTCTACAATGAGCAGTTCTTC
>TRBJ2-1|TRBV19|TRBD1|.
CASRGSGTAYVNEQFF
TGTGCCAGTAGAGGGAGTGGGACAGCCTACGTCAATGAGCAGTTCTTC
>TRBJ2-3|TRBV28|TRBD2|few
CASSPALGTSGSFSDTQYF
TGTGCCAGCAGTCCCGCCCTCGGGACTAGCGGATCCTTTTCAGATACGCAGTATTTT
>TRBJ2-1|TRBV20-1|TRBD2|many
CSAPDVPGLQHNEQFF
TGCAGTGCACCGGATGTACCGGGACTACAACACAATGAGCAGTTCTTC
>TRBJ1-2|TRBV12-3/TRBV12-4|.|.
CASSPTGAANYGYTF
TGTGCCAGCAGCCCAACAGGCGCAGCTAACTATGGCTACACCTTC
>TRBJ2-3|TRBV20-1|.|.
CSARNPSGTLQGDTQYF
TGCAGTGCTAGAAACCCATCCGGGACATTGCAAGGAGATACGCAGTATTTT
>TRBJ1-1|TRBV7-2|.|.
CASSHHPRQKNEAFF
TGTGCCAGCAGCCATCATCCCAGACAGAAAAATGAAGCTTTCTTT
>TRBJ2-1|TRBV20-1|.|.
CSGWPHSYNEQFF
TGCAGTGGGTGGCCCCACTCCTACAATGAGCAGTTCTTC
>TRBJ1-2|TRBV24-1|.|.
CATSDGQQGANYGYTF
TGTGCCACCAGTGATGGACAACAGGGAGCTAACTATGGCTACACCTTC
>TRBJ2-7|TRBV7-2|.|few
CASSLGVAGTYEQYF
TGTGCCAGCAGCTTAGGTGTTGCAGGGACCTACGAGCAGTACTTC
>TRBJ1-2|TRBV29-1|.|.
CSVALVNNYGYTF
TGCAGCGTTGCCCTCGTTAACAACTATGGCTACACCTTC
>TRBJ2-5|TRBV5-1|TRBD2|.
CASSSGTSYETQYF
TGCGCCAGCAGCTCCGGGACTAGCTATGAGACCCAGTACTTC
>TRBJ1-1|TRBV6-1|.|.
CASSELGQPNTEAFF
TGTGCCAGCAGTGAATTGGGACAACCGAACACTGAAGCTTTCTTT
>TRBJ2-3|TRBV19|.|many
CASSISSSTDTQYF
TGTGCCAGTAGTATCTCCTCTAGCACAGATACGCAGTATTTT
>TRBJ1-4|TRBV7-2|.|few
CASSLEGLREKLFF
TGTGCCAGCAGCTTAGAGGGGCTGAGAGAAAAACTGTTTTTT
>TRBJ2-2|TRBV9|TRBD1|.
CASSFGTAGRELFF
TGTGCCAGCAGCTTTGGGACAGCCGGCCGGGAGCTGTTTTTT